The subject of this entry is one TCR beta chain. The entry originates in a study of blood T cell repertoires in COVID-19. Study at large: Spain, Italy and the United States supplied samples that represented acute and convalescent COVID-19. T cells, B-cell-depleted T cells, or PBMCs provided the cDNA or gDNA that served as material.

As handled by the study authors: Nucleated cell number was recorded as an estimate derived from reference gene primer amplification. Method: immunoSEQ multiplex PCR; TCRdb's copy keeps in-frame clones and lacks some. V and J calls and clone size are as listed in that table; D and trimming were resolved from the DNA. The sample records tens of thousands of clones, 75% being singletons. CDR1 and CDR2 from the germline V gene are MNHEY and SVGAGI. The CDR3 has 14 residues. J was trimmed by 4 bases and V by 4 bases; bases with no gene match: 4. Material for sequencing was peripheral blood. The chain is built from TRBV6-5 and TRBJ1-1, with 9 bases aligning to TRBD1. The clonotype originates from a man aged 65 to 79 with acute or convalescent COVID-19. CDR3 coding DNA: TGTGCCAGCAGTTCGGACAGGGGAGGCACTGAAGCTTTCTTT. Translated: CASSSDRGGTEAFF.